This TCR beta chain was captured by sequencing in a study of T cell responses to AZD1222 COVID-19 vaccine. Regarding the study as a whole: Nearly half of spike-specific TCRs reportedly target unmutated variant regions.

Profiled with immunoSEQ multiplex PCR; TCRdb holds only in-frame clones, not every one. The sample holds around 110,000 clones, 75% to 90% seen once. About this clone: Its target is unknown.

The V and J ends lost 5 bases and 9 bases, in that order; junction bases with no gene match: 12. Germline CDR1 MNHEY, CDR2 SMNVEV (reference sequence). The CDR3 loop spans 16 amino acids. Here the sequenced sample was peripheral blood, taken on day 0 of AZD1222 vaccination. The genes are TRBV27 and TRBJ1-6, with 8 nucleotides matching TRBD1. The sequence came from an adult in good health. This CDR3 is CASSADRGVVGSPLHF. Written as DNA, the CDR3 is TGTGCCAGCAGTGCTGACAGGGGTGTTGTGGGTTCACCCCTCCACTTT.